The 5 T cell receptor beta chains given below trace back to one sample, sequenced in a study of control samples from healthy donors and cancer patients. The data were produced by immunoSEQ multiplex PCR, yet TCRdb's version contains in-frame clones alone and is incomplete. The sample contains 190,000 or so clones, just under 95% of which appear only once. Sequencing input: blood. Every receptor here comes from a man between 18 and 35 years old in good health.

The CDR3 region is CASRTYGELFF. The CDR3, as DNA: TGTGCCAGCAGGACCTACGGGGAGCTGTTTTTT. The genes are TRBV2 and TRBJ2-2; D not certain. From germline, CDR1 is SNHLY and CDR2 FYNNEI. This CDR3 contains 11 residues. Trimming stripped 6 bases from V and 7 bases from J, with 6 bases between.

The rearrangement joins TRBV18 to TRBJ1-6; the D gene is possibly TRBD1 (5 bases). Trimming took off 3 bases at V and 7 bases at J, with 10 bases between the two ends. The CDR3 is 14 amino acids. Germline V gene lookup returns CDR1 KGHSH and CDR2 LQKENI. The CDR3 is CASSPGRDNSPLHF. As DNA, the CDR3 is TGTGCCAGCTCACCGGGCAGGGACAATTCACCCCTCCACTTT.

The V and J genes are TRBV7-8 and TRBJ2-1, with 7 nucleotides matching TRBD2. Trimming cost V 1 base and J 0 bases; bases outside gene matches: 0. Germline V lookup: CDR1 SGHVS, CDR2 FQNEAQ. The CDR3 consists of 15 residues. The CDR3 protein is CASSLGTSSYNEQFF. CDR3 nucleotides: TGTGCCAGCAGCTTAGGGACTAGCTCCTACAATGAGCAGTTCTTC.

This clone was picked up a small number of times. The chain joins TRBV4-1 to TRBJ2-2; D is undetermined. CDR3 length equals 17 residues. Trimming left V 1 base short and J 3 bases short, with 15 bases between. Germline loops: CDR1 MGHRA, CDR2 YSYEKL. The CDR3 nucleotides are TGCGCCAGCAGCCAAGTGAACCTGGGAATGGACACCGGGGAGCTGTTTTTT. Its protein product is CASSQVNLGMDTGELFF.

The CDR3 DNA follows: TGCGCCAGCAGCCCCGACCAGACAGGGGTTGAGGAAAAACTGTTTTTT. Translating it yields CASSPDQTGVEEKLFF. This rearrangement joins TRBV5-1 to TRBJ1-4; 8 nucleotides line up with TRBD1. J gave up 8 bases and V 4 bases, and 13 bases lay outside the gene matches. The CDR3 length is 16 residues. The germline CDR1 and CDR2 sequences are SGHRS and YFSETQ.